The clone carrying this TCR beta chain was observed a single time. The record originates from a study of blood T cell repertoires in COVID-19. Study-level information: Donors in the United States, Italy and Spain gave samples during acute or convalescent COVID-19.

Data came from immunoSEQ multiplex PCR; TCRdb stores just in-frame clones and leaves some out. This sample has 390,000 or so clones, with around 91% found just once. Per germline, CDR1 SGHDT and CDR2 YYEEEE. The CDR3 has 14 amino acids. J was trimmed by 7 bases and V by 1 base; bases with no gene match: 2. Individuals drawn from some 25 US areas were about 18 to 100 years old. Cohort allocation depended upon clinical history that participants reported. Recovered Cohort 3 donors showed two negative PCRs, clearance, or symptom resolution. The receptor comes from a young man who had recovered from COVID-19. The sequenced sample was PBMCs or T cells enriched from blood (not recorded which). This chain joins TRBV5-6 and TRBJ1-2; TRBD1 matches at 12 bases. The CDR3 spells CASSLWGQGAGYTF. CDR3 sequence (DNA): TGTGCCAGCAGCTTGTGGGGACAGGGGGCTGGCTACACCTTC.